These 20 T cell receptor beta chains came from one sample sequenced in a study of blood T cells in healthy people across ages. Together with a sample-barcoded 5' primer, a J-beta primer mix was included in a second PCR lasting about 6 to 11 cycles. TCRdb redid the calling of the 5' RACE reads with MiXCR, one entry per CDR3 protein. The sample has around 1,500,000 distinct CDR3 sequences; roughly 40% are singletons. The sequencing sample was made of blood. The receptors were gathered from a woman between 18 and 29 years old in good health.

This clonotype was observed a handful of times. The chain recombines TRBV23-1 with TRBJ2-4; TRBD1 is a possible D gene (6 bases). TRBV23-1 is an ORF; its function is uncertain. V was cut by 3 bases and J by 3 bases, with 15 bases left in between. The CDR3 runs to 16 residues. The CDR3 loop reads CASSQPGAPFKNIQYF. For the CDR3, the DNA is TGCGCCAGCAGTCAGCCAGGGGCCCCCTTCAAAAACATTCAGTACTTC.

The chain joins TRBV5-1 to TRBJ2-1; D possibly matches TRBD1 or TRBD2 (5 bases each). TRBJ2-7 matches the DNA end more closely, so the J call is doubtful. This CDR3 is 13 amino acids long. Germline V gene lookup returns CDR1 SGHRS and CDR2 YFSETQ. In DNA form, the CDR3 reads TGCGCCAGCATCGGGACCGCATTCAATGAGCAGTACTTC. As protein: CASIGTAFNEQYF.

The chain recombines TRBV24-1 with TRBJ1-2; the D gene is possibly TRBD1 (5 bases). The CDR3 has 14 amino acids. Germline loops: CDR1 KGHDR, CDR2 SFDVKD. With 8 bases removed from V and 5 bases from J, the gap between germline ends came to 17 bases. The CDR3 nucleotides are TGTGCCACCACGGCCTTGGGACGGAATTATGGCTACACCTTC. It is translated as CATTALGRNYGYTF.

V and J are TRBV27 and TRBJ1-1, with unresolved D. V was clipped by 2 bases and J by 1 base, with 8 bases between them. Germline values: CDR1 MNHEY, CDR2 SMNVEV (reference sequence). The CDR3 runs 14 residues. In DNA form, the CDR3 reads TGTGCCAGCAGTTTAAGTTGGAGGAACACTGAAGCTTTCTTT. It encodes CASSLSWRNTEAFF.

This clonotype turned up a few times. This chain links TRBV7-9 with TRBJ2-7; possible D gene TRBD1, 6 bases. V was pared by 1 base and J by 3 bases, with 25 bases between. The CDR3 spans 19 residues. Per the germline V gene, CDR1 is SEHNR and CDR2 is FQNEAQ (reference sequence). The CDR3 DNA follows: TGTGCCAGCAGCTTAGAGGGTGGACAGAATCAGTACCGAAGCTACGAGCAGTACTTC. It codes for CASSLEGGQNQYRSYEQYF.

The CDR3 spells CASTPRWDEQFF. The CDR3 region has the DNA TGTGCCAGCACCCCAAGGTGGGATGAGCAGTTCTTC. V gene TRBV6-1 combines with J gene TRBJ2-1, with D unclear. Trimming stripped 7 bases from V and 8 bases from J, with 12 bases between. The CDR3 runs 12 residues. Per the germline V gene, CDR1 is MNHNS and CDR2 is SASEGT.

In its sample, this clonotype was seen a few times. The rearrangement uses TRBV3-1 and TRBJ2-7; 13 bases are shared with TRBD2. The germline gives CDR1 LGHDT, CDR2 YNNKEL (reference sequence). Trimming took 6 bases from V and 4 from J; bases not matched to a gene: 6. The CDR3 length is 15 residues. CDR3 sequence (DNA): TGTGCCAGCAGTCGGACTAGCGGGGGCTTGTACGAGCAGTACTTC. Its protein product is CASSRTSGGLYEQYF.

Points on this clonotype: Mismatch with germline at one junction end may stem from a read error. The CDR3 protein is CSVLVVISYNKQFF. CDR3 DNA: TGCAGCGTTTTGGTTGTAATTTCCTACAATAAGCAGTTCTTC. This rearrangement joins TRBV29-1 to TRBJ2-1; D gene unclear. CDR3 length: 14 residues. Per germline, CDR1 SQVTM and CDR2 ANQGSEA.

This clonotype was seen only a few times. The chain joins TRBV7-2 to TRBJ2-1; D is perhaps TRBD2 (5 bases). The V gene's germline CDR1 is SGHTA and CDR2 FQGNSA. Trimming stripped 5 bases from V and 0 bases from J, with 14 bases between. The CDR3 contains 16 residues. CDR3 sequence: CASSPDWGGSYNEQFF. In DNA, the CDR3 is TGTGCCAGCAGCCCGGACTGGGGTGGCTCCTACAATGAGCAGTTCTTC.

The chain uses TRBV11-2 and TRBJ2-4, with no clear D. CDR3 length equals 14 residues. Germline V gives CDR1 SGHAT, CDR2 FQNNGV. The germline V and J ends were trimmed by 5 bases and 2 bases, with 10 bases remaining between them. The CDR3: CASSLPEPKNIQYF. The DNA for the CDR3 is TGTGCCAGCAGCCTCCCAGAACCCAAAAACATTCAGTACTTC.

This clonotype was detected only a few times. The chain carries TRBV10-3 and TRBJ2-3, with 10 bases identical to TRBD1. V shed 9 bases and J 3 bases; nucleotides not matched to a gene: 3. CDR3 length equals 13 residues. Germline CDR1 is ENHRY and CDR2 is SYGVKD. The CDR3 nucleotides are TGTGCCATGACAGGGGGCATTACAGATACGCAGTATTTT. Encoded protein: CAMTGGITDTQYF.

In the case of this clonotype: One junction end disagrees with the germline gene, perhaps due to a read error. V and J are TRBV7-3 and TRBJ2-3; TRBD2 matches 14 bases. The germline V gene has CDR1 SGHTA and CDR2 FQGTGA. The CDR3 contains 16 residues. The CDR3: CASSSGLAGDTDTRYF. CDR3 bases: TGTGCCAGCAGCTCGGGACTAGCGGGGGACACAGATACGCGGTATTTT.

In its sample, this clonotype was seen a few times. The V gene is TRBV3-1, the J gene TRBJ2-5; 7 bases are shared with TRBD2. The V segment lost 4 bases and the J segment 2 bases; nucleotides outside the gene matches: 13. CDR1 is LGHDT, CDR2 YNNKEL, per germline (reference sequence). The length of the CDR3 is 17 residues. CDR3 coding DNA: TGTGCCAGCAGCCGACCGAGGGCGGGGGTCCAACAAGAGACCCAGTACTTC. Its protein product is CASSRPRAGVQQETQYF.

The V call is TRBV20-1, the J call TRBJ2-3; D is uncertain. Germline CDR1 reads DFQATT; CDR2 reads SNEGSKA (reference sequence). The CDR3 contains 13 residues. V gave up 4 bases and J gave up 3 bases, with 11 bases separating them. The CDR3 loop reads CSAIPAITDTQYF. The CDR3 nucleotides are TGCAGTGCTATCCCGGCTATAACAGATACGCAGTATTTT.

This clonotype was detected only a few times. The chain joins TRBV9 to TRBJ1-2; D might be TRBD1 (5 bases). With 9 bases removed from V and 0 bases from J, the gap between germline ends came to 15 bases. CDR3 size: 14 residues. Germline CDR1 reads SGDLS; CDR2 reads YYNGEE. This chain's CDR3 is CATTTGGANYGYTF. CDR3 coding DNA: TGTGCCACCACAACAGGAGGGGCTAACTATGGCTACACCTTC.

For this clonotype: A read error may be the cause here, since a much bigger clone is one base away. The chain combines TRBV4-1 with TRBJ2-3; 8 bases agree with TRBD2. Germline-derived CDR1 and CDR2 are MGHRA and YSYEKL. This CDR3 region has 15 residues. CDR3 sequence (DNA): TGCGCCAGCAGCCAAACTAGCGGAAGCACAGAGACGCAGTATTTT. It translates to CASSQTSGSTETQYF.

The chain links TRBV4-1 to TRBJ2-7; D is ambiguous. The V gene's germline CDR1 is MGHRA and CDR2 YSYEKL. The V and J ends lost 4 bases and 0 bases respectively, with 10 bases between them. This CDR3 has 14 residues. This chain's CDR3 is CASSPKVISYEQYF. DNA for the CDR3: TGCGCCAGCAGCCCGAAGGTGATCTCCTACGAGCAGTACTTC.

The chain links TRBV20-1 to TRBJ2-3, with a possible D match to TRBD2 (6 bases). The V gene's germline CDR1 is DFQATT and CDR2 SNEGSKA (reference sequence). This CDR3 has 13 amino acids. Trimming pared 6 bases from V and 4 bases from J, leaving 14 bases between. The DNA of the CDR3 is TGCAGTGCCCCGCAAACGGGGGCAGATACGCAGTATTTT. Translation gives CSAPQTGADTQYF.

A single count supports this clonotype. The genes are TRBV30 and TRBJ1-5, with 8 positions matching TRBD1. V lost 4 bases and J lost 2; bases outside the gene matches: 7. There are 15 residues in the CDR3. The V gene's germline CDR1 is GTSNPN and CDR2 SVGIG (reference sequence). The CDR3 here is CAWKSTGEGNQPQHF. CDR3 sequence (DNA): TGTGCCTGGAAATCGACAGGGGAGGGCAATCAGCCCCAGCATTTT.

The chain recombines TRBV5-5 with TRBJ1-1; D is uncertain. Germline CDR1 reads SGHKS; CDR2 reads YYEKEE (reference sequence). Trimming took off 2 bases at V and 3 bases at J, with 5 bases between the two ends. CDR3 length equals 12 residues. As DNA, the CDR3 is TGTGCCAGCAGCTTTTTCGACACTGAAGCTTTCTTT. As protein: CASSFFDTEAFF. The complete variable domain, with remaining parts taken from reference TRBV5-5 and TRBJ1-1, reads DAGVTQSPTHLIKTRGQQVTLRCSPISGHKSVSWYQQVLGQGPQFIFQYYEKEERGRGNFPDRFSARQFPNYSSELNVNALLLGDSALYLCASSFFDTEAFFGQGTRLTVV.